This T cell receptor beta chain is drawn from a study of tumor-infiltrating lymphocytes in primary liver carcinoma. TCR beta cDNA was made from 450 to 600 ng total RNA with a constant-region primer. Sequencing libraries for TCR beta derived from three nested multiplex PCR rounds that used slightly modified ARM-PCR. Investigators reported that the first two PCR rounds, at 10 cycles each, used TRBV1-TRBV30 forward primers with a C-beta reverse primer. TCRdb reanalysed the multiplex PCR reads using MiXCR and keeps one entry per CDR3 protein. This table has roughly 100,000 distinct CDR3 sequences, around 83% appearing once. The CDR3 runs 14 residues. Germline loops: CDR1 SQVTM, CDR2 ANQGSEA. Trimming stripped 7 bases from V and 6 bases from J, with 20 bases between. From unsorted bulk tissue weighing about 20-32 mg, DNA and RNA were co-extracted. As concerns this clonotype: The CDR3 ends on some other residue instead of the conserved phenylalanine or tryptophan, so this is likely a read error.

The sequenced material came from liver tumor tissue from sampling region 3. This sample's subset: tumor region T3, left-lateral pole. The V call is TRBV29-1, the J call TRBJ2-3, with D maybe TRBD2 (5 bases). This receptor was identified in a man between 35 and 55 years old with primary liver carcinoma and hepatitis B virus infection. The CDR3 nucleotides read TGCAGCGCCCCCGGGGTCCTCCTCACTGATACGCAGTATTTA. This sequence encodes CSAPGVLLTDTQYL.